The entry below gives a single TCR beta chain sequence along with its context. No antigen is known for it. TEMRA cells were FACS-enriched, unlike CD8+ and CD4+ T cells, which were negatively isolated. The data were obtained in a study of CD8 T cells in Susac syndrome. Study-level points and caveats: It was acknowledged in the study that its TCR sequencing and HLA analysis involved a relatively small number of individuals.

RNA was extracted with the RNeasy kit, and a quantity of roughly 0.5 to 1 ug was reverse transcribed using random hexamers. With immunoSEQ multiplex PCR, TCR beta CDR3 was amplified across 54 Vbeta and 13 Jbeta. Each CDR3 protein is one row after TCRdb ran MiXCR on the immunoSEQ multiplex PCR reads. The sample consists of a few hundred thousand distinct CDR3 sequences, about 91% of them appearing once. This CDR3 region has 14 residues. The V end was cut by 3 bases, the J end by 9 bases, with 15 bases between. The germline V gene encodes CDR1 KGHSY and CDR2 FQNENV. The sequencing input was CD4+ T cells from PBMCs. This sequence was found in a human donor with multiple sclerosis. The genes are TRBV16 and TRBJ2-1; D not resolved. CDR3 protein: CASSHQLPSSEQFF. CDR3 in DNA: TGTGCCAGCAGCCACCAATTGCCCTCTAGTGAGCAGTTCTTC.